These T cell receptor beta chains were read from a single sample in a study of vaccination and CD4 T cells after COVID-19. Their antigen targets remain unknown. TCRdb redid the calling of the PCR reads with MiXCR, one entry per CDR3 protein. Found here are roughly 9,000 distinct CDR3 sequences, around 48% of them singletons; the top ten hold over 20%. Sequencing was carried out using CD4+ T cells from blood, cultured in vitro. These receptors came from a human donor in good health. Each CDR3 is given without its conserved first and last residue. Fields, in order: V gene, J gene, CDR3 protein.

TRBV11-3	TRBJ2-5	ASSKTSGSRQETQY
TRBV7-8	TRBJ1-4	ASSLRDSNEKLF
TRBV5-3	TRBJ1-2	ARSHRGGNYGYT
TRBV19	TRBJ1-1	ASSRQNTEAF
TRBV27	TRBJ2-2	ASSLYLGKSTGELF
TRBV12-3/TRBV12-4	TRBJ1-5	ASSKSTGNQPQH
TRBV6-1	TRBJ1-1	ASSKLPGLSNTEAF
TRBV6-5	TRBJ2-7	ASSSSGRGAYPPGEQY
TRBV7-2	TRBJ2-7	ASSLSGTGFIYEQY
TRBV30	TRBJ1-6	ASRQYNSPLH
TRBV19	TRBJ1-5	ASSTPGTGADQPQH
TRBV19	TRBJ2-3	ASSIGGVGTDTQY
TRBV6-2/TRBV6-3	TRBJ2-3	ASNGDSGGADTQY
TRBV20-1	TRBJ1-1	SARDQRGASIRAF
TRBV19	TRBJ1-2	AVEVGANYGYT
TRBV2	TRBJ2-7	ASEDGGIPYEQY
TRBV6-1	TRBJ2-3	ASSEAPGGADTQY
TRBV30	TRBJ2-7	AWGQVTSFTYEQY
TRBV28	TRBJ1-4	ASRQSNEKLF
TRBV7-9	TRBJ1-5	ASSEGYRSNQPQH
TRBV10-1	TRBJ2-2	ASSLVGGRGELF
TRBV6-2/TRBV6-3	TRBJ1-5	ASSTPGRTSYQPQH
TRBV7-6	TRBJ2-5	ASSLGSYQETQY
TRBV7-2	TRBJ1-2	ASSVDRVYGYT
TRBV9	TRBJ1-6	ASSVGETGIGSPLH
TRBV10-3	TRBJ2-3	AISESVAAGLSTDTQY
TRBV6-1	TRBJ1-2	ASSQDFGFGGYT
TRBV7-9	TRBJ2-4	ASSSSGGGNIQY
TRBV6-1	TRBJ1-5	ATRAEYSNQPQH
TRBV20-1	TRBJ1-2	SASGTFGYGYT
TRBV6-1	TRBJ2-3	ASSLSSGGRDTQY
TRBV19	TRBJ2-1	ASNPRGYNEQF
TRBV6-1	TRBJ1-1	ASSRRTGGSEAF
TRBV5-1	TRBJ1-2	ASSLDLRTFGGYT
TRBV15	TRBJ2-1	ATSRDQLAGSEQF
TRBV27	TRBJ1-5	ASSRTGEPQH
TRBV15	TRBJ2-5	ATSRDDRGGETQY
TRBV20-1	TRBJ1-6	SAPAYQTGSYNSPLH
TRBV5-6	TRBJ2-5	ASSRGVGNLAGETQY
TRBV30	TRBJ2-5	AWSGDRRQETQY
TRBV7-9	TRBJ1-5	ASSFRGTNQPQH
TRBV10-3	TRBJ1-2	AISESWQGDVYGYT
TRBV7-9	TRBJ2-5	ASSLAKANGQHQETQY
TRBV20-1	TRBJ2-3	SATGARSTDTQY
TRBV5-4	TRBJ2-7	ASSLAVHPYEQY
TRBV20-1	TRBJ2-7	SARDHSLGRGSEQY
TRBV20-1	TRBJ1-1	SVEGGDTEAF
TRBV7-2	TRBJ1-1	ASSLGTGRAF
TRBV7-2	TRBJ1-5	ASSLRGREEVSNQPQH
TRBV5-4	TRBJ1-2	ASSSQGYGYT
TRBV20-1	TRBJ2-1	SASKGGAYNEQF
TRBV10-1	TRBJ2-3	ASSEIHGLAGGTDTQY
TRBV3-1	TRBJ1-6	ASSLQSGDNSPLH
TRBV6-1	TRBJ1-5	ASSLDSSNQPQH
TRBV7-2	TRBJ1-5	ASSLIRGNQPQH
TRBV5-1	TRBJ2-3	ASSLTGSGGAGDTQY
TRBV18	TRBJ1-5	ASSADKGGNQPQH
TRBV5-6	TRBJ1-6	ASSFRGPGVVALH
TRBV7-2	TRBJ2-3	ASSPYGTSARTDTQY